The rows below give T cell receptor beta chains drawn from one sample of a study of shared clonotypes between healthy human individuals. Profiled with immunoSEQ multiplex PCR; TCRdb holds only in-frame clones, not every one. The table records hundreds of thousands of clones, roughly four fifths of them present only once. The sample consisted of PBMCs. These receptors all come from a woman in her thirties or forties in good health. Some clones in this sample may be carry-over from other donors' samples. Both conserved end residues are trimmed from each CDR3.

V gene: TRBV19
CDR3 protein: ASRLTGPNQPQH

V gene: TRBV28
CDR3 protein: ASTGNLGNQPQH

V gene: TRBV9
CDR3 protein: ASSVGTVGETQY

V gene: TRBV15
CDR3 protein: ATRPRQTYNEQF

V gene: TRBV18
CDR3 protein: ASSPRQDLNTGELF

V gene: TRBV28
CDR3 protein: ASSHRDGYT

V gene: TRBV5-1
CDR3 protein: ASKPGPNEKLF

V gene: TRBV10-1
CDR3 protein: ASLQEPFYEQY

V gene: TRBV2
CDR3 protein: ASSVQQLFGYT

V gene: TRBV6-1
CDR3 protein: ASSPEWEISYEQY

V gene: TRBV7-2
CDR3 protein: ASSLGGGWETQY

V gene: TRBV9
CDR3 protein: ASSVGGTNTIY

V gene: TRBV1
CDR3 protein: TSSSLQHEGYNEQF

V gene: TRBV4-2
CDR3 protein: ASSQLPTSGSPDTQY

V gene: TRBV10-3
CDR3 protein: AITQTGSDEQY

V gene: TRBV2
CDR3 protein: ASSVTGVNTEAF

V gene: TRBV30
CDR3 protein: AWTRGETQY

V gene: TRBV5-1
CDR3 protein: ASSLDGQSTDTQY